Presented here are 3 T cell receptor beta chains from one specimen sequenced in a study of T cell responses to AZD1222 COVID-19 vaccine. The table came from immunoSEQ multiplex PCR; TCRdb's copy has only in-frame clones and leaves some out. This table holds 90,000 to 150,000 clones, around 85% found once. Sequenced here: peripheral blood, sampled on day 0 of AZD1222 vaccination. These receptors all come from an adult in good health.

Here the CDR3 DNA reads TGTGCCAGCAGTTATCTAGCGGGGGGGTCCTACAATGAGCAGTTCTTC. Translated, it gives CASSYLAGGSYNEQFF. The chain carries TRBV6-2 or TRBV6-3 and TRBJ2-1; 12 bases are shared with TRBD2. The CDR3 extends over 16 amino acids. V dropped 3 bases and J dropped 1; count of bases not matched to a gene: 1. CDR1 and CDR2 from the germline V gene are MNHEY and SVGEGT.

The chain joins TRBV4-2 to TRBJ2-7, with D possibly TRBD2 on 5 matching bases. Per the germline V gene, CDR1 is LGHNA and CDR2 is YNFKEQ. V lost 1 base to trimming and J lost 3 bases, with 13 bases between them. This CDR3 contains 15 residues. DNA for the CDR3: TGTGCCAGCAGCCAAGCGTCAGATGGAGGCTACGAGCAGTACTTC. It translates to CASSQASDGGYEQYF.

This clone was recorded only once. The chain has TRBV6-5 and TRBJ1-1; D remains ambiguous. V lost 5 bases to trimming and J lost 4 bases, with 14 bases between them. CDR1 MNHEY and CDR2 SVGAGI come from the germline V gene. This CDR3 has 14 amino acids. CDR3 nucleotide sequence: TGTGCCAGCAGTCCCCTCCCAGGTTCCACTGAAGCTTTCTTT. Translating gives CASSPLPGSTEAFF.